The T cell receptor (beta chain) under discussion was sequenced for a study of CD8 T cells in Susac syndrome (dated by TCRdb to between 2018 and 2021). Regarding the research as a whole: Repertoire sequencing was used to test whether CD8+ T cell activation and differentiation in Susac syndrome was antigen driven.

The paper's findings and limits, for the study overall: The study acknowledged that relatively few individuals were included in the TCR sequencing and HLA analysis.

Points on this clonotype: This receptor's antigen is unknown. No base-level quality is on record; no much larger clone is a single base apart.

RNA was extracted using the RNeasy kit, and roughly 0.5 to 1 microgram was reverse transcribed with random hexamers. The immunoSEQ multiplex PCR assay, covering 54 Vbeta and 13 Jbeta segments, was used to amplify TCR beta CDR3 regions. Bias from PCR amplification was corrected by using a synthetic template baseline for primer optimization and for computational correction. On the study's bioinformatics: Reads were annotated to V, D and J genes per IMGT and analyzed with immunoSEQ Analyzer, keeping only productive sequences. Clonality was calculated as one minus the Shannon entropy normalized by log2 of the number of productive unique sequences. Public and private clones were assessed among the 100 most prevalent clones of each patient and control. Susac-specific clones were defined as absent from healthy and MS cohorts, 850 to 1,300 published viral clones and other ImmuneACCESS disease sequences. Through fastp at Q25 and MiXCR, TCRdb rebuilt clones from the public reads, retaining in-frame beta chains. Merged by CDR3 protein, the rows form single entries marked with the most common genes and DNA. For this entry, the V and J calls and clone size follow TCRdb and not the study's own pipeline. Across this sample there are hundreds of thousands of distinct CDR3 sequences, with approximately 95% seen only once. The top ten hold 0.082% of the sample.

Peripheral blood CD8+ and CD4+ T cells from healthy donors, Susac syndrome patients and multiple sclerosis patients were profiled by high-throughput TCR beta sequencing. Treatment-naive patients with stable or active relapsing-remitting disease fulfilling revised McDonald criteria were used as multiple sclerosis controls. CD8+ TEMRA cells were enriched by FACS, while bulk CD8+ and CD4+ T cells were purified by magnetic negative isolation. Blood was drawn into EDTA tubes, processed within 24 hours, and PBMCs were isolated by density gradient centrifugation. PBMCs intended for TCR sequencing were cryopreserved in liquid nitrogen and thawed later in a water bath at 37 degrees C. The sorted or isolated CD4+, CD8+ and CD8+ TEMRA cells reached a purity of at least 90%. Sequencing was carried out using CD4+ T cells from PBMCs. The sequence came from a human donor with multiple sclerosis.

The DNA sequence is given as TGTGCCAGCAGCCATGAGAGCGGGGCTTTCTTT. Its protein product is CASSHESGAFF. The sequence joins TRBV3-1 to TRBJ1-1, with the D gene not clear enough to name. CDR1 and CDR2 (LGHDT, YNNKEL) derive from the germline V gene (reference sequence). The CDR3 contains 11 residues, cysteine and phenylalanine counted. The read is trimmed to its CDR3 DNA, 33 bases read in frame from base 1. V lost 3 bases and J lost 11 bases; the stretch between them is 10 bases long. With the rest looked up from the reference TRBV3-1 and TRBJ1-1 genes rather than sequenced, the full variable domain is DTAVSQTPKYLVTQMGNDKSIKCEQNLGHDTMYWYKQDSKKFLKIMFSYNNKELIINETVPNRFSPKSPDKAHLNLHINSLELGDSAVYFCASSHESGAFFGQGTRLTVV.